This T cell receptor (beta chain) comes out of a study of blood T cell repertoires in COVID-19. Germline CDR1 reads MNHEY; CDR2 reads SVGEGT. Germline trimming cut 2 bases from V and 4 bases from J; bases unmatched to any gene: 2. The CDR3 contains 14 residues. The protocol was immunoSEQ multiplex PCR, while the TCRdb copy is restricted to in-frame clones and leaves out a portion. Of some 250,000 clones in the sample, around nine tenths were seen once. The receptor was derived from a man aged 40-49 years who had recovered from COVID-19. Source material: PBMCs or T cells enriched from blood (not recorded which). J is TRBJ2-1 and V is TRBV6-2 or TRBV6-3; 7 nucleotides line up with TRBD1. CDR3 region: CASSYGQEYNEQFF. CDR3 nucleotide sequence: TGTGCCAGCAGTTACGGACAGGAATACAATGAGCAGTTCTTC.